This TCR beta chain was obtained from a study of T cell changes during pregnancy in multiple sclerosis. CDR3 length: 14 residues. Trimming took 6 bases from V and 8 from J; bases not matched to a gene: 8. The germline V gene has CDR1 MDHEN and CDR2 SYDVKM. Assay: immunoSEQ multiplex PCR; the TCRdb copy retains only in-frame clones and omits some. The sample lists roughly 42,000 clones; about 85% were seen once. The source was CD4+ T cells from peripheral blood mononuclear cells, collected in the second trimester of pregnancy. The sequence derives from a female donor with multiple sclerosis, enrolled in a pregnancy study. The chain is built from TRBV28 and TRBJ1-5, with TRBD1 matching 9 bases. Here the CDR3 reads CASRIPGQGEPQHF. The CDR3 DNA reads TGTGCCAGCAGGATTCCGGGACAGGGAGAGCCCCAGCATTTT.